Below are 29 T cell receptor beta chains sequenced from a single sample in a study of blood T cell repertoires in COVID-19. Generated by immunoSEQ multiplex PCR, the TCRdb table keeps only in-frame clones and is missing some. The sample lists approximately 240,000 clones, about 85% occurring once. The sequenced sample consisted of PBMCs or T cells enriched from blood (not recorded which). The receptors were sampled from a woman aged 30 to 39 with acute COVID-19.

The rearrangement links TRBV7-9 to TRBJ2-1; perhaps TRBD2 as D (6 bases). Germline CDR1 and CDR2: SEHNR and FQNEAQ (reference sequence). This CDR3 contains 15 residues. V lost 5 bases, J lost 0 bases, and 11 bases lay in between. The CDR3 reads CASSRGNPSYNEQFF. CDR3 in DNA: TGTGCCAGCAGCCGCGGGAATCCCTCCTACAATGAGCAGTTCTTC.

The V call is TRBV5-5, the J call TRBJ1-3, with 7 bases aligning to TRBD1. The CDR3 spans 17 residues. CDR1 and CDR2 from the germline V gene are SGHKS and YYEKEE (reference sequence). The ends lost 0 bases at V and 2 bases at J; junction bases unmatched: 8. The CDR3 DNA reads as TGTGCCAGCAGCTTGGCAGGTTCCCAGGGGGCTGGAAACACCATATATTTT. Residues: CASSLAGSQGAGNTIYF. Together with reference TRBV5-5 and TRBJ1-3, the CDR3 gives the full variable domain: DAGVTQSPTHLIKTRGQQVTLRCSPISGHKSVSWYQQVLGQGPQFIFQYYEKEERGRGNFPDRFSARQFPNYSSELNVNALLLGDSALYLCASSLAGSQGAGNTIYFGEGSWLTVV.

The V call is TRBV4-2, the J call TRBJ1-4, with a weak D call TRBD1 (6 bases). This CDR3 comprises 15 residues. Trimming took off 0 bases at V and 5 bases at J, with 10 bases between the two ends. CDR1 is LGHNA, CDR2 YNFKEQ, per germline. The CDR3 bases are TGTGCCAGCAGCCAAGAAGGGCAGGGGAATGAAAAACTGTTTTTT. It specifies CASSQEGQGNEKLFF.

The chain recombines TRBV21-1 with TRBJ2-7; the table's D call TRBD2 went unverified against the DNA. TRBV21-1 is a recognized pseudogene. There are 16 residues in the CDR3. The CDR3 DNA is TGTGCCAGCAGCCGTCCGGGGGGCGGGAGCTCCTACGAGCAGTACTTC. It specifies CASSRPGGGSSYEQYF.

The genes are TRBV9 and TRBJ2-1; 7 nucleotides line up with TRBD2. The CDR3 runs to 16 residues. Germline V CDR1 and CDR2: SGDLS, YYNGEE. J lost 3 bases, V lost 0 bases, and 6 bases had no gene match. The CDR3 DNA is TGTGCCAGCAGCGTAGCCACTAGCGCAATCTACAATGAGCAGTTCTTC. The encoded protein is CASSVATSAIYNEQFF.

This clone appeared a single time. V is TRBV18 and J is TRBJ2-1, with D tentatively TRBD1 (5 bases). The CDR3 is 16 amino acids. Per the germline V gene, CDR1 is KGHSH and CDR2 is LQKENI. Trimming cost V 3 bases and J 0 bases, with 12 bases left between them. Written as DNA, the CDR3 is TGTGCCAGCTCACCTCCGACAGCCTTCTCCTACAATGAGCAGTTCTTC. Its translation: CASSPPTAFSYNEQFF.

The chain joins TRBV7-9 to TRBJ2-3, with no clear D. The CDR3 has 15 residues. Germline values: CDR1 SEHNR, CDR2 FQNEAQ (reference sequence). Trimming removed 7 bases from V and 2 bases from J, with 16 bases in between. The CDR3 is CASTSGSPFTDTQYF. For the CDR3, the DNA is TGTGCCAGCACCTCCGGGTCCCCTTTCACAGATACGCAGTATTTT.

The V gene is TRBV5-1, the J gene TRBJ2-3; 7 nucleotides agree with TRBD2. V trimming: 0 bases; J trimming: 4 bases; junction bases outside the gene matches: 8. In germline, CDR1 is SGHRS, CDR2 YFSETQ. The CDR3 is 16 residues long. CDR3 in amino acids: CASSLGGGIAPDTQYF. CDR3 coding DNA: TGCGCCAGCAGCTTGGGGGGGGGTATAGCCCCAGATACGCAGTATTTT.

The V and J genes are TRBV7-3 and TRBJ1-2; 10 nucleotides align to TRBD1. There are 15 residues in the CDR3. V shed 5 bases and J 3 bases; nucleotides not matched to a gene: 6. Germline V gene lookup returns CDR1 SGHTA and CDR2 FQGTGA. The CDR3 DNA is TGTGCCAGCAGCCCTAGACAGGGGGCCGACTATGGCTACACCTTC. This gives the protein CASSPRQGADYGYTF.

This clone was recorded once. The chain carries TRBV11-2 and TRBJ2-3; 9 nucleotides align to TRBD2. Looked up from germline, CDR1 is SGHAT and CDR2 is FQNNGV. The length of the CDR3 is 15 residues. The V segment lost 6 bases and the J segment 4 bases; nucleotides outside the gene matches: 8. The CDR3 DNA reads as TGTGCCAGCAGTCTTAGCGGGAGCGGACCAGATACGCAGTATTTT. It codes for CASSLSGSGPDTQYF.

The chain uses TRBV19 and TRBJ1-4; D unclear. Trimming stripped 10 bases from V and 8 bases from J, with 20 bases between. Germline loops: CDR1 LNHDA, CDR2 SQIVND (reference sequence). The CDR3 is made up of 14 amino acids. CDR3 coding DNA: TGTGCCACTAGATCGGGTATTTCGGAAGAAAAACTGTTTTTT. It translates to CATRSGISEEKLFF. Drawing the rest from reference TRBV19 and TRBJ1-4, the complete variable domain is DGGITQSPKYLFRKEGQNVTLSCEQNLNHDAMYWYRQDPGQGLRLIYYSQIVNDFQKGDIAEGYSVSREKKESFPLTVTSAQKNPTAFYLCATRSGISEEKLFFGSGTQLSVL.

The J gene is TRBJ2-7, the V gene TRBV27, with a possible D match to TRBD2 (6 bases). Trimming left V 5 bases short and J 0 bases short, with 11 bases between. The germline CDR1 and CDR2 sequences are MNHEY and SMNVEV (reference sequence). CDR3 size: 14 residues. CDR3 in DNA: TGTGCCAGCAGTAATCGGGGGAGCTCCTACGAGCAGTACTTC. Encoded protein: CASSNRGSSYEQYF.

This rearrangement joins TRBV19 to TRBJ2-1; 7 nucleotides agree with TRBD1. With 4 bases clipped from V and 5 bases from J, the junction kept 2 bases outside the gene matches. The V gene's germline CDR1 is LNHDA and CDR2 SQIVND (reference sequence). CDR3 length: 13 amino acids. The CDR3 protein is CASSRDRNNEQFF. Here the CDR3 DNA reads TGTGCCAGTAGTAGGGACAGAAACAATGAGCAGTTCTTC.

The gene calls are TRBV5-4 and TRBJ2-1; 8 nucleotides align to TRBD2. Germline V gives CDR1 SGHNT, CDR2 YYREEE (reference sequence). J lost 0 bases, V lost 0 bases, and 2 bases had no gene match. This CDR3 is built from 16 residues. As DNA, the CDR3 is TGTGCCAGCAGCTTGGACGGGAGGGCCTCCTACAATGAGCAGTTCTTC. Translating gives CASSLDGRASYNEQFF.

J is TRBJ1-2 and V is TRBV25-1, with a tentative D call TRBD1 (6 bases). Per germline, CDR1 MGHDK and CDR2 SYGVNS. V shed 5 bases and J shed 0 bases, with 7 bases lying between them. This CDR3 has 13 amino acids. Here the CDR3 reads CASSRGSNYGYTF. CDR3 nucleotides: TGTGCCAGCAGTAGGGGGTCTAACTATGGCTACACCTTC.

This chain connects TRBV2 to TRBJ1-1; D remains unclear. The germline V gene has CDR1 SNHLY and CDR2 FYNNEI. This CDR3 region has 14 residues. The ends were cut back, 5 bases at V and 2 bases at J, with 12 bases in the middle. The CDR3 sequence: CASSRTAGNTEAFF. CDR3 nucleotides: TGTGCCAGCAGTCGGACTGCCGGAAACACTGAAGCTTTCTTT.

The chain uses TRBV19 and TRBJ2-1; 11 positions match TRBD2. The CDR3 spans 15 residues. J lost 7 bases, V lost 3 bases, and 5 bases had no gene match. From germline, CDR1 is LNHDA and CDR2 SQIVND (reference sequence). The CDR3 region is CASSIVLAGGNEQFF. In nucleotides, the CDR3 is TGTGCCAGTAGTATCGTCCTAGCGGGAGGAAATGAGCAGTTCTTC.

V usage is TRBV27 and J usage is TRBJ2-7; 7 bases are shared with TRBD1. This CDR3 contains 14 residues. Germline V gene data show CDR1 as MNHEY and CDR2 as SMNVEV (reference sequence). Trimming cost V 8 bases and J 7 bases; bases outside gene matches: 14. The CDR3 loop is CASSLGKGAGEQYF. CDR3 coding DNA: TGTGCCAGCTCCCTCGGGAAGGGGGCCGGTGAGCAGTACTTC.

The chain employs TRBV6-5 and TRBJ2-5; 9 bases line up with TRBD1. V dropped 4 bases and J dropped 4; count of bases not matched to a gene: 7. The CDR3 consists of 15 residues. Germline-derived CDR1 and CDR2 are MNHEY and SVGAGI. Here the CDR3 DNA reads TGTGCCAGCAGTTTCAACAGGGGGCGAGGAGAGACCCAGTACTTC. Encoded protein: CASSFNRGRGETQYF.

This chain links TRBV7-6 with TRBJ2-5; D gene unclear. The CDR3 extends over 14 amino acids. Germline assignment: CDR1 SGHVS and CDR2 FNYEAQ. V gave up 1 base and J gave up 5 bases, with 11 bases separating them. CDR3: CASSLGPTRETQYF. The CDR3, as DNA: TGTGCCAGCAGCTTAGGCCCAACCAGGGAGACCCAGTACTTC. Complete variable domain (other parts from reference TRBV7-6 and TRBJ2-5): GAGVSQSPRYKVTKRGQDVALRCDPISGHVSLYWYRQALGQGPEFLTYFNYEAQQDKSGLPNDRFSAERPEGSISTLTIQRTEQRDSAMYRCASSLGPTRETQYFGPGTRLLVL.

J is TRBJ1-6 and V is TRBV11-2, with 9 bases aligning to TRBD1. The CDR3 sequence is 16 residues long. Losses at the gene ends were 5 bases for V and 9 bases for J; bases not matched to a gene: 11. Looked up from germline, CDR1 is SGHAT and CDR2 is FQNNGV. The CDR3: CASSITRTGASSPLHF. Written as DNA, the CDR3 is TGTGCCAGCAGCATTACCAGGACAGGGGCGAGTTCACCCCTCCACTTT.

Ten or more counts support this clone. The rearrangement uses TRBV6-2 or TRBV6-3 and TRBJ1-1, with unresolved D. The germline V gene encodes CDR1 MNHEY and CDR2 SVGEGT. There are 12 residues in the CDR3. V shed 2 bases and J shed 11 bases, with 12 bases lying between them. The CDR3 region has the DNA TGTGCCAGCAGTTACCCCCCCGAGGAGGCTTTCTTT. Translated: CASSYPPEEAFF.

The V and J genes are TRBV7-2 and TRBJ2-7; the D gene is possibly TRBD1 (6 bases). The germline V gene encodes CDR1 SGHTA and CDR2 FQGNSA. V was trimmed by 5 bases and J by 4 bases, leaving 24 bases between them. This CDR3 region has 17 residues. CDR3 sequence: CASSPRVGTRIGYEQYF. In DNA form, the CDR3 reads TGTGCCAGCAGCCCTAGAGTCGGGACAAGGATAGGGTACGAGCAGTACTTC. The whole variable domain, filled in from reference TRBV7-2 and TRBJ2-7, reads GAGVSQSPSNKVTEKGKDVELRCDPISGHTALYWYRQSLGQGLEFLIYFQGNSAPDKSGLPSDRFSAERTGGSVSTLTIQRTQQEDSAVYLCASSPRVGTRIGYEQYFGPGTRLTVT.

This chain joins TRBV11-3 and TRBJ2-7; TRBD1 agrees at 7 bases. With V trimmed by 3 bases and J by 2 bases, 7 bases remained unmatched. The CDR3 totals 15 residues. CDR1 is SGHNT and CDR2 is YENEEA in the germline V gene. The CDR3 sequence is CASSFSGQSAYEQYF. The CDR3 nucleotides are TGTGCCAGCAGCTTCTCGGGACAGAGTGCCTACGAGCAGTACTTC.

J is TRBJ1-5 and V is TRBV18; 9 nucleotides match TRBD1. Germline assignment: CDR1 KGHSH and CDR2 LQKENI. This CDR3 contains 17 residues. V was clipped by 5 bases and J by 3 bases; unmatched bases: 11. The CDR3 here is CASSGGVGTGPNQPQHF. The CDR3 DNA follows: TGTGCCAGCTCAGGGGGGGTCGGGACAGGGCCCAATCAGCCCCAGCATTTT.

V is TRBV7-9 and J is TRBJ1-5; no clear D. Trimming pared 4 bases from V and 5 bases from J, leaving 15 bases between. This CDR3 has 15 amino acids. Germline CDR1 SEHNR, CDR2 FQNEAQ (reference sequence). This chain's CDR3 is CASSSGLPADQPQHF. The DNA of the CDR3 is TGTGCCAGCAGCTCTGGACTGCCGGCCGATCAGCCCCAGCATTTT. Based on the CDR3 plus reference TRBV7-9 and TRBJ1-5, the full variable domain is DTGVSQNPRHKITKRGQNVTFRCDPISEHNRLYWYRQTLGQGPEFLTYFQNEAQLEKSRLLSDRFSAERPKGSFSTLEIQRTEQGDSAMYLCASSSGLPADQPQHFGDGTRLSIL.

The chain employs TRBV19 and TRBJ2-3; 9 nucleotides match TRBD2. The J segment lost 2 bases and the V segment lost 5 bases, leaving 8 bases of the junction unmatched. The V gene's germline CDR1 is LNHDA and CDR2 SQIVND (reference sequence). This CDR3 has 16 residues. In nucleotides, the CDR3 is TGTGCCAGTAGTCCGACTAGCGGTTCCCCCACAGATACGCAGTATTTT. Translated: CASSPTSGSPTDTQYF.

The chain is built from TRBV11-3 and TRBJ1-1, with TRBD1 matching 8 bases. V dropped 4 bases and J dropped 4; count of bases not matched to a gene: 11. The CDR3 totals 16 residues. Looked up from germline, CDR1 is SGHNT and CDR2 is YENEEA. CDR3: CASSSGQGKGSTEAFF. In nucleotides, the CDR3 is TGTGCCAGCAGCTCAGGACAGGGCAAGGGGAGCACTGAAGCTTTCTTT.

The J gene is TRBJ1-2, the V gene TRBV7-9; weak D call: TRBD1 (5 bases). The CDR3 runs 15 residues. CDR1 and CDR2 (germline): SEHNR, FQNEAQ (reference sequence). Trimming removed 4 bases from V and 4 bases from J, with 16 bases in between. The CDR3 bases are TGTGCCAGCAGCTCCTCTTCGCCAGGGTTCTATGGCTACACCTTC. Encoded protein: CASSSSSPGFYGYTF.